This entry features one T cell receptor (beta chain) sequence. The length of the CDR3 is 11 residues. CDR1 SQVTM and CDR2 ANQGSEA come from the germline V gene. The ends were cut back, 0 bases at V and 8 bases at J, with 7 bases in the middle. Data came from immunoSEQ multiplex PCR; TCRdb stores just in-frame clones and leaves some out. The table lists about 240,000 clones, approximately 86% of them singletons, with around 3% in the top ten. This record comes from a study of blood T cell repertoires in COVID-19. Study-level information: Whether acute or convalescent, the COVID-19 samples came from the United States, Italy and Spain. T cells, B-cell-depleted T cells, or PBMCs provided the cDNA or gDNA that served as material.

Cohort assignment relied on participant-reported clinical history. The TCR was taken from a middle-aged woman with acute COVID-19. The chain combines TRBV29-1 with TRBJ1-1; D not resolved. The sequencing sample was made of PBMCs or T cells enriched from blood (not recorded which). The DNA of the CDR3 is TGCAGCGTTGAAGATCTTCGGGAAGCTTTCTTT. Translated, it gives CSVEDLREAFF.